The sequence of this TCR beta chain was determined in a study of blood T cell repertoires in COVID-19. Assay used: immunoSEQ multiplex PCR; TCRdb lists only in-frame clones, some missing. The repertoire holds 140,000 to 150,000 clones, with approximately 90% as singletons. This CDR3 has 15 amino acids. The germline CDR1 and CDR2 sequences are SGHTA and FQGNSA. V lost 5 bases to trimming and J lost 3 bases; unmatched junction nucleotides: 5. Clinical history as reported by participants underpinned cohort assignment. The chain links TRBV7-2 to TRBJ2-2, with 8 bases aligning to TRBD1. Sequences were obtained from PBMCs or T cells enriched from blood (not recorded which). The sequence was collected from a woman under 40 with acute COVID-19. The CDR3, as DNA: TGTGCCAGCAGCGTGGACAGGGCGGACACCGGGGAGCTGTTTTTT. Amino acid sequence: CASSVDRADTGELFF.